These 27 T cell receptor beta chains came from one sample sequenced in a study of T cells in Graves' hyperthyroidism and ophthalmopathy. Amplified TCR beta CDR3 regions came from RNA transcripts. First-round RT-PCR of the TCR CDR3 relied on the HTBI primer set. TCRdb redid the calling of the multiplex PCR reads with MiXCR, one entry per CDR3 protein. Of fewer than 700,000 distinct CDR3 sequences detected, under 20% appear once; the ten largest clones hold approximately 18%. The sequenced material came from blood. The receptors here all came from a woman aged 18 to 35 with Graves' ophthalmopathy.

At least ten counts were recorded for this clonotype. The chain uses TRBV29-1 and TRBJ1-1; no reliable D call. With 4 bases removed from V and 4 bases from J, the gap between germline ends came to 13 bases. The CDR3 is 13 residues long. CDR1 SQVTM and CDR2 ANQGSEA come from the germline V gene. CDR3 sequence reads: CSVVRDGGTEAFF. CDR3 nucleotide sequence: TGCAGCGTTGTACGCGATGGAGGCACTGAAGCTTTCTTT.

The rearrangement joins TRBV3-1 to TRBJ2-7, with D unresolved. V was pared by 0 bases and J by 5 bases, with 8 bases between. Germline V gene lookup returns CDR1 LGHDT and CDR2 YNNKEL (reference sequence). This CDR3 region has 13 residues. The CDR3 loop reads CASSQDIRDEQYF. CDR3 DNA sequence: TGTGCCAGCAGCCAAGATATACGGGACGAGCAGTACTTC.

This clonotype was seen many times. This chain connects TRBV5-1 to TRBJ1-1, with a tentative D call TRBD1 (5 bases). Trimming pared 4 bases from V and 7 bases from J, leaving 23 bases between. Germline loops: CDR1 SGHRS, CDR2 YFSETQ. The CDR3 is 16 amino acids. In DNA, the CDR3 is TGCGCCAGCAGCCCCCACATAAGTGGGGGAGGCGGTGAAGCTTTCTTT. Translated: CASSPHISGGGGEAFF.

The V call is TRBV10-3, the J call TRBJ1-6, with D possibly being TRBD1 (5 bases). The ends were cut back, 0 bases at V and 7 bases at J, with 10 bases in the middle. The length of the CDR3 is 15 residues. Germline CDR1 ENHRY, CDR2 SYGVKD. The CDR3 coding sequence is TGTGCCATCAGTGAGTCGGACACGGAAAATTCACCCCTCCACTTT. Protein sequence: CAISESDTENSPLHF.

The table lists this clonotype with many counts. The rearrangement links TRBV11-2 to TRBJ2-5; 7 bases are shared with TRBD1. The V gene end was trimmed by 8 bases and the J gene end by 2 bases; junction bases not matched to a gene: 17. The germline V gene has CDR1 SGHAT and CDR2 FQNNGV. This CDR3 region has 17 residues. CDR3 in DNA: TGTGCCAGCTTATTTGGAGTATCAGGGGGATGGCAAGAGACCCAGTACTTC. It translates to CASLFGVSGGWQETQYF.

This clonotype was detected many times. The CDR3 bases are TGTGCCAGCAGGCGCACCGGGACTAGCGGGAATGAGCAGTTCTTC. Protein: CASRRTGTSGNEQFF. The rearrangement links TRBV28 to TRBJ2-1; TRBD2 aligns across 12 bases. Germline V gives CDR1 MDHEN, CDR2 SYDVKM. The CDR3 is made up of 15 amino acids. With 6 bases clipped from V and 7 bases from J, the junction kept 7 bases outside the gene matches.

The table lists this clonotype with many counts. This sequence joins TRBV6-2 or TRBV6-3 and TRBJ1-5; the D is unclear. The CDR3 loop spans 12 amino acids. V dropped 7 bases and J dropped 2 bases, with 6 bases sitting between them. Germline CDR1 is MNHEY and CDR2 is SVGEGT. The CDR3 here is CASTPGNQPQHF. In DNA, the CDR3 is TGTGCCAGCACCCCCGGCAATCAGCCCCAGCATTTT.

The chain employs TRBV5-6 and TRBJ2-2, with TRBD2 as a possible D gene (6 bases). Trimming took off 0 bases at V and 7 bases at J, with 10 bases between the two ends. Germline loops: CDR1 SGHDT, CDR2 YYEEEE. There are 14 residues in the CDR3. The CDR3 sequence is CASSLELAVGELFF. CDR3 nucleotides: TGTGCCAGCAGCTTGGAACTAGCTGTCGGGGAGCTGTTTTTT.

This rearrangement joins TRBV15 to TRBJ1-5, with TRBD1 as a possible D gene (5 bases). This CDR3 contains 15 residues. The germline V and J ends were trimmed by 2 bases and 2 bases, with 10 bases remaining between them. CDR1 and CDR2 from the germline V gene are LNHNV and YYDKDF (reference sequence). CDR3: CATSRLLGGNQPQHF. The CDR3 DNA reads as TGTGCCACCAGCAGACTCCTAGGGGGCAATCAGCCCCAGCATTTT.

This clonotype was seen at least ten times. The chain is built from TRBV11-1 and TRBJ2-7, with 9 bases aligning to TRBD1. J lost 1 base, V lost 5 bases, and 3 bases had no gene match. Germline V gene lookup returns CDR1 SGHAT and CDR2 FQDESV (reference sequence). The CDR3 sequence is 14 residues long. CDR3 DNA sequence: TGTGCCAGCAGCCGGGACAGGGTATCCTACGAGCAGTACTTC. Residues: CASSRDRVSYEQYF.

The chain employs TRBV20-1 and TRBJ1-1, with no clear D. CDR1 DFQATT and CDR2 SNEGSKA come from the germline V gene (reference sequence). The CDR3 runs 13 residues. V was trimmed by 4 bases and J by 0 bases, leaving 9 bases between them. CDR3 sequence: CSANGLLNTEAFF. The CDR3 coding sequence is TGCAGTGCTAATGGGCTGCTGAACACTGAAGCTTTCTTT.

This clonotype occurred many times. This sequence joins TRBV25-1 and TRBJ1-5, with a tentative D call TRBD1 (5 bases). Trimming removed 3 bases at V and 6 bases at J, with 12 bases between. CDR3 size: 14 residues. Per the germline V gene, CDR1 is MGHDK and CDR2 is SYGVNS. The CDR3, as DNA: TGTGCCAGCAGTGACCAGGGTTCAGCTCAGCCCCAGCATTTT. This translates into CASSDQGSAQPQHF. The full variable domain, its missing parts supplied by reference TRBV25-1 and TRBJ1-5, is EADIYQTPRYLVIGTGKKITLECSQTMGHDKMYWYQQDPGMELHLIHYSYGVNSTEKGDLSSESTVSRIRTEHFPLTLESARPSHTSQYLCASSDQGSAQPQHFGDGTRLSIL.

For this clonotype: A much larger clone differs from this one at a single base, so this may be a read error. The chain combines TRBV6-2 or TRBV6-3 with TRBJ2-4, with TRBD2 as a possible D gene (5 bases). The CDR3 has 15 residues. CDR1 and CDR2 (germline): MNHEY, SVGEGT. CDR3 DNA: TGTGCCAGCAGTCTCGAGCAGAGGGCCAGAAACATTCAGTACTTC. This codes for CASSLEQRARNIQYF.

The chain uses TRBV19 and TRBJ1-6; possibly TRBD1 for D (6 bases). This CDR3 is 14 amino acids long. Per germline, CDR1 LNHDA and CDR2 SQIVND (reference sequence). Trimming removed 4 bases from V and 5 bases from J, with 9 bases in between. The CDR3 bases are TGTGCCAGTAGTACTGGGGGCCATAATTCACCCCTCCACTTT. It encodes CASSTGGHNSPLHF.

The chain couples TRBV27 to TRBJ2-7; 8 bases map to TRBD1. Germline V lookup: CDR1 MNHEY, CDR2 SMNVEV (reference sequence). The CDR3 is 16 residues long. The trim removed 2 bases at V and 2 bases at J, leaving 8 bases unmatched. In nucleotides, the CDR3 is TGTGCCAGCAGTTTAGGGCAGACAGGGGACCCCTACGAGCAGTACTTC. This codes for CASSLGQTGDPYEQYF.

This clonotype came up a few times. CDR3 region: CASSPQRDSHYGYTF. Here the CDR3 DNA reads TGTGCCAGTAGTCCTCAACGGGACAGCCACTATGGCTACACCTTC. The chain combines TRBV19 with TRBJ1-2; 7 bases fit TRBD1. Germline CDR1 LNHDA, CDR2 SQIVND (reference sequence). This CDR3 has 15 amino acids. Trimming removed 5 bases from V and 3 bases from J; junction bases left unmatched: 9.

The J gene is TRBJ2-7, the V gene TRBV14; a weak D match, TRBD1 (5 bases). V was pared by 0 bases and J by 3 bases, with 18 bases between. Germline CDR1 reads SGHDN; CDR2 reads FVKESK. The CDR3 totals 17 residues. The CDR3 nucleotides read TGTGCCAGCAGCCAAGATTTAGGACAAGCACTTTACTACGAGCAGTACTTC. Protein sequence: CASSQDLGQALYYEQYF. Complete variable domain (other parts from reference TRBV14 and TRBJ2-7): EAGVTQFPSHSVIEKGQTVTLRCDPISGHDNLYWYRRVMGKEIKFLLHFVKESKQDESGMPNNRFLAERTGGTYSTLKVQPAELEDSGVYFCASSQDLGQALYYEQYFGPGTRLTVT.

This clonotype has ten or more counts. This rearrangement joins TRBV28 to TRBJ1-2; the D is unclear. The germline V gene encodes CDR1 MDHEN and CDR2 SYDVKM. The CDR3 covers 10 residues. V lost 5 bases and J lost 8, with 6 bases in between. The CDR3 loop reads CASSGRGYTF. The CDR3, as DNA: TGTGCCAGCAGTGGGAGGGGCTACACCTTC.

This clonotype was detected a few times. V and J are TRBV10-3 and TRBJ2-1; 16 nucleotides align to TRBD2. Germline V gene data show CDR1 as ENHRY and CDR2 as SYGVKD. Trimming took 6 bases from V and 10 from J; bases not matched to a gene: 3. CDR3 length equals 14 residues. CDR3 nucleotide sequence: TGTGCCATCAGCCCGGGACTAGCGGGAGGGGAGCAGTTCTTC. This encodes CAISPGLAGGEQFF.

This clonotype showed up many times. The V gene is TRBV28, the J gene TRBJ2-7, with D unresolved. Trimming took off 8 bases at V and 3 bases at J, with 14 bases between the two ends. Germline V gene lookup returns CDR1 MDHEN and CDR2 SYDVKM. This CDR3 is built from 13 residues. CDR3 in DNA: TGTGCCAGCCGTCTGGTCGGATACTACGAGCAGTACTTC. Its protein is CASRLVGYYEQYF.

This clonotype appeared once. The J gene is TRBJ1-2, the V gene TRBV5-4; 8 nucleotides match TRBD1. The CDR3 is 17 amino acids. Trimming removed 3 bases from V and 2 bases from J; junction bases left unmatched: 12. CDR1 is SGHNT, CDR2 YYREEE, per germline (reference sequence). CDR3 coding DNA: TGTGCCAGCAGCTCGAGGAACCCTGGACAGGGCAACTATGGCTACACCTTC. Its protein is CASSSRNPGQGNYGYTF.

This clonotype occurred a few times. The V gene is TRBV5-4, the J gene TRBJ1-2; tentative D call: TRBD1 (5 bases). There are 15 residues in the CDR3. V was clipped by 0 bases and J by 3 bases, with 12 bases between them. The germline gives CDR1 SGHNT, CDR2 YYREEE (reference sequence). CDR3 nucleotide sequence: TGTGCCAGCAGCTTGGGAGGGCTAGGGGACTATGGCTACACCTTC. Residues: CASSLGGLGDYGYTF.

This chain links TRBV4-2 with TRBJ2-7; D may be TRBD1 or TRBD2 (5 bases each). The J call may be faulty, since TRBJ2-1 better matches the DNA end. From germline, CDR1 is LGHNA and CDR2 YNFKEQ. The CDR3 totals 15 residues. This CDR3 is CASSQEWPGLYEQFF. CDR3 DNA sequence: TGTGCCAGCAGCCAAGAGTGGCCGGGGCTTTACGAGCAGTTCTTC.

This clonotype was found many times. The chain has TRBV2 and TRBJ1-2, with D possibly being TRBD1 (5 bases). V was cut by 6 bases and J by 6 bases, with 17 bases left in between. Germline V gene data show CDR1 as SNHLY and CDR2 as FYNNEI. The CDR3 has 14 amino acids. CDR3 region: CASRDRGRQNGYTF. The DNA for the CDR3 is TGTGCCAGCAGAGACCGGGGGAGGCAGAATGGCTACACCTTC.

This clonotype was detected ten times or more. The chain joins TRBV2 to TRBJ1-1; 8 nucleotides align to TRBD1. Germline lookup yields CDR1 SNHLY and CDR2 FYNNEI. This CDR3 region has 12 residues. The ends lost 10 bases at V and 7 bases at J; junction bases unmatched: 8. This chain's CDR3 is CATGTGPIEAFF. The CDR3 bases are TGTGCCACCGGGACAGGACCGATTGAAGCTTTCTTT.

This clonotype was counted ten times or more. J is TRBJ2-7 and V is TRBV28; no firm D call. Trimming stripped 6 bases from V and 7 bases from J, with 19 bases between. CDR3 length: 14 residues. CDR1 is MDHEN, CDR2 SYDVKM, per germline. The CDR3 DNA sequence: TGTGCCAGCAGCCCCCCAGGCGGCGTGTATGAGCAGTACTTC. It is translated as CASSPPGGVYEQYF.

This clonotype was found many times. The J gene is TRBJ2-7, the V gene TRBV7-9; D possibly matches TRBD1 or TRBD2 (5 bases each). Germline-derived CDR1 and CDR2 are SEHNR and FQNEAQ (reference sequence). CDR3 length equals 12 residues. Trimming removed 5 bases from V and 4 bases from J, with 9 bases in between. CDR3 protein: CASSVGTYEQYF. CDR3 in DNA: TGTGCCAGCAGCGTCGGGACGTACGAGCAGTACTTC.